The 5 T cell receptor beta chains in this list originate from one sample, sequenced in a study of CD8 T cells in ankylosing spondylitis. Study results and caveats: Seemingly distinctive of ankylosing spondylitis blood was a TCR beta motif formed by eight highly homologous variants.

Their antigens are not known. TCRdb re-called the 5' RACE reads through MiXCR, storing one row per CDR3 protein. The sample lists 330,000 or so distinct CDR3 sequences; roughly 8% were seen once. The sample comprised blood, either unsorted or a sorted T cell fraction (not recorded which). The receptor set was obtained from a male donor with ankylosing spondylitis.

The gene calls are TRBV9 and TRBJ1-2; 7 bases fit TRBD1. Germline loops: CDR1 SGDLS, CDR2 YYNGEE. This CDR3 has 12 amino acids. V lost 3 bases, J lost 8 bases, and 4 bases stayed unmatched. Here the CDR3 DNA reads TGTGCCAGCAGCGCCAGGGGGGGAGGCTACACCTTC. Translation: CASSARGGGYTF. Full variable domain (rest looked up from reference TRBV9 and TRBJ1-2): DSGVTQTPKHLITATGQRVTLRCSPRSGDLSVYWYQQSLDQGLQFLIQYYNGEERAKGNILERFSAQQFPDLHSELNLSSLELGDSALYFCASSARGGGYTFGSGTRLTVV.

A few counts support this clonotype. The J gene is TRBJ2-5, the V gene TRBV11-3; D not resolved. The V end lost 3 bases, the J end lost 3 bases, and 5 bases lay between the germline ends. This CDR3 comprises 12 residues. Germline loops: CDR1 SGHNT, CDR2 YENEEA. CDR3: CASSFPKETQYF. For the CDR3, the DNA is TGTGCCAGCAGCTTCCCGAAAGAGACCCAGTACTTC.

This clonotype came up many times. The chain is built from TRBV6-5 and TRBJ2-3; TRBD2 aligns across 12 bases. V was clipped by 2 bases and J by 5 bases; unmatched bases: 2. This CDR3 region has 15 residues. CDR1 is MNHEY and CDR2 is SVGAGI in the germline V gene. The CDR3 loop reads CASSYTSGRLDTQYF. CDR3 bases: TGTGCCAGCAGTTACACTAGCGGGAGGTTAGATACGCAGTATTTT.

This clonotype has just a few counts. The genes are TRBV5-1 and TRBJ2-5, with 11 nucleotides matching TRBD2. CDR1 and CDR2 from the germline V gene are SGHRS and YFSETQ. With V trimmed by 1 base and J by 5 bases, 19 bases remained unmatched. There are 20 residues in the CDR3. The CDR3 protein is CASSLRIRRRAGTSGETQYF. The CDR3 DNA sequence: TGCGCCAGCAGCTTGCGAATCAGGAGAAGAGCAGGGACTAGCGGCGAGACCCAGTACTTC.

The gene calls are TRBV2 and TRBJ2-1, with D perhaps matching TRBD1 or TRBD2 (6 bases each). V dropped 7 bases and J dropped 9 bases, with 16 bases sitting between them. Germline V gives CDR1 SNHLY, CDR2 FYNNEI. This CDR3 region has 13 residues. CDR3 sequence reads: CASITGRSLEQFF. CDR3 sequence (DNA): TGTGCCAGCATTACAGGGAGGTCCCTTGAGCAGTTCTTC. Looking up the rest from reference TRBV2 and TRBJ2-1 gives the full variable domain: EPEVTQTPSHQVTQMGQEVILRCVPISNHLYFYWYRQILGQKVEFLVSFYNNEISEKSEIFDDQFSVERPDGSNFTLKIRSTKLEDSAMYFCASITGRSLEQFFGPGTRLTVL.